The 7 T cell receptor beta chains given below trace back to one sample, sequenced in a study of blood T cells in healthy people across ages. The second PCR ran 7 to 11 cycles with a sample-barcoded 5' primer and J-beta primers. TCRdb itself ran the 5' RACE reads through MiXCR, one entry per CDR3 protein. The table lists hundreds of thousands of distinct CDR3 sequences, roughly 53% of them singletons. Input material: blood. Every receptor here comes from a man aged 60 to 75 in good health.

This sequence joins TRBV25-1 and TRBJ2-5; TRBD1 matches 7 bases. The length of the CDR3 is 16 residues. The trim removed 5 bases at V and 1 base at J, leaving 10 bases unmatched. CDR1 is MGHDK, CDR2 SYGVNS, per germline. CDR3 DNA: TGTGCCAGCAGTCCGGGACAGCTACCTTCCCAAGAGACCCAGTACTTC. It yields the protein CASSPGQLPSQETQYF.

The V call is TRBV20-1, the J call TRBJ1-2, with D perhaps matching TRBD1 (5 bases). The CDR3 is 14 residues long. The V end lost 5 bases, the J end lost 3 bases, and 16 bases lay between the germline ends. Germline V gene sequence: CDR1 DFQATT, CDR2 SNEGSKA (reference sequence). The CDR3 sequence: CSALFGGGYYGYTF. The CDR3 nucleotides are TGCAGTGCTCTCTTCGGGGGAGGGTACTATGGCTACACCTTC.

This clonotype was found once. The V gene is TRBV25-1, the J gene TRBJ1-2; D unresolved. Trimming took 4 bases from V and 8 from J, leaving 14 bases between them. Germline-derived CDR1 and CDR2 are MGHDK and SYGVNS. The CDR3 covers 13 residues. The CDR3 loop is CASSGHLGLGYTF. CDR3 nucleotides: TGTGCCAGCAGTGGGCATCTTGGTTTAGGCTACACCTTC.

The genes are TRBV20-1 and TRBJ2-5; TRBD1 or TRBD2 may be the D gene (5 bases each). The ends were cut back, 5 bases at V and 4 bases at J, with 17 bases in the middle. The length of the CDR3 is 14 residues. Germline CDR1 and CDR2: DFQATT and SNEGSKA (reference sequence). The CDR3 DNA sequence: TGCAGTGCTGAGGGGCCCCCACGGGGAGAGACCCAGTACTTC. It translates to CSAEGPPRGETQYF.

This sequence joins TRBV7-2 and TRBJ2-1; weak D call: TRBD2 (6 bases). V shed 5 bases and J shed 4 bases, with 15 bases lying between them. This CDR3 contains 15 residues. In germline, CDR1 is SGHTA, CDR2 FQGNSA. CDR3 sequence (DNA): TGTGCCAGCAGCCCACGAGGCGGGGATTACAATGAGCAGTTCTTC. This gives the protein CASSPRGGDYNEQFF.

The genes are TRBV10-2 and TRBJ2-6; maybe TRBD1 (6 bases). CDR1 is WSHSY, CDR2 SAAADI, per germline. The CDR3 runs to 18 residues. The V and J ends lost 7 bases and 0 bases respectively, with 19 bases between them. CDR3 sequence: CASTDPPGTRSGANVLTF. CDR3 coding DNA: TGCGCCAGCACTGATCCCCCCGGGACACGCTCTGGGGCCAACGTCCTGACTTTC.

The chain has TRBV10-3 and TRBJ2-7, with 7 bases aligning to TRBD2. The CDR3 runs 14 residues. Germline lookup yields CDR1 ENHRY and CDR2 SYGVKD. The ends lost 10 bases at V and 4 bases at J; junction bases unmatched: 13. In DNA, the CDR3 is TGTGCCACGCAGCCGGCGGGCGGGGGATACGAGCAGTACTTC. Translating gives CATQPAGGGYEQYF.